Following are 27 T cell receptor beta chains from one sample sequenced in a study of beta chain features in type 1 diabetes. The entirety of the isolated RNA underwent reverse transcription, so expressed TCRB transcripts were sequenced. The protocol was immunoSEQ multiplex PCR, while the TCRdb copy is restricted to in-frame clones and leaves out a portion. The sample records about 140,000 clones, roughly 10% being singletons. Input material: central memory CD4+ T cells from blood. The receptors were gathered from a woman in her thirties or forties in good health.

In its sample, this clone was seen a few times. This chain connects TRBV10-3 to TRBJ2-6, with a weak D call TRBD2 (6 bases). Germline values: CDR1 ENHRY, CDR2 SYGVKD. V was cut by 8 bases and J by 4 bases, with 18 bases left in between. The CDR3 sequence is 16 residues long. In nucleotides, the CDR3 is TGTGCCATCGGATCTTCCGGGGGAGCCGGGGCCAACGTCCTGACTTTC. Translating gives CAIGSSGGAGANVLTF.

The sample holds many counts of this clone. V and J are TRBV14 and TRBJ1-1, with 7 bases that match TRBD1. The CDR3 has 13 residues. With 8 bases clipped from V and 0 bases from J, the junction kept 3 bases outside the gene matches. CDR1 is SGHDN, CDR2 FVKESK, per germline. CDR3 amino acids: CASVQGMNTEAFF. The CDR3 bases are TGTGCCAGCGTACAGGGGATGAACACTGAAGCTTTCTTT.

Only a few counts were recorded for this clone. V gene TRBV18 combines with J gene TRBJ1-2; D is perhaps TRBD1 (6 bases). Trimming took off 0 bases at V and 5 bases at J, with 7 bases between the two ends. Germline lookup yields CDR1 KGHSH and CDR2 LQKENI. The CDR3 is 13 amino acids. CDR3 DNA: TGTGCCAGCTCACCACCTACAGGGTATGGCTACACCTTC. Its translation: CASSPPTGYGYTF. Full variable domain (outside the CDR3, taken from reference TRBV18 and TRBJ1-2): NAGVMQNPRHLVRRRGQEARLRCSPMKGHSHVYWYRQLPEEGLKFMVYLQKENIIDESGMPKERFSAEFPKEGPSILRIQQVVRGDSAAYFCASSPPTGYGYTFGSGTRLTVV.

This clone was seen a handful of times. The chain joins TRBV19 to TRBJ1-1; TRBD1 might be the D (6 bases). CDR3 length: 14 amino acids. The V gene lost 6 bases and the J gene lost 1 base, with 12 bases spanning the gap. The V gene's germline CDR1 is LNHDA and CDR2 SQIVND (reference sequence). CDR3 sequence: CASSPLGGNTEAFF. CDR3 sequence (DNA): TGTGCCAGTAGCCCGCTAGGGGGGAACACTGAAGCTTTCTTT.

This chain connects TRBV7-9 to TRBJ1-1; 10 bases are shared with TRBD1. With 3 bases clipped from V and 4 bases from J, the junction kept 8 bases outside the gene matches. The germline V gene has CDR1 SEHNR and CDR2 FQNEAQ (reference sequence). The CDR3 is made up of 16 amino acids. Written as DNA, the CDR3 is TGTGCCAGCAGCTTGTGGACAGGGGGACGGGCCACTGAAGCTTTCTTT. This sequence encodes CASSLWTGGRATEAFF. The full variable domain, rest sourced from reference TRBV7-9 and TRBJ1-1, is DTGVSQNPRHKITKRGQNVTFRCDPISEHNRLYWYRQTLGQGPEFLTYFQNEAQLEKSRLLSDRFSAERPKGSFSTLEIQRTEQGDSAMYLCASSLWTGGRATEAFFGQGTRLTVV.

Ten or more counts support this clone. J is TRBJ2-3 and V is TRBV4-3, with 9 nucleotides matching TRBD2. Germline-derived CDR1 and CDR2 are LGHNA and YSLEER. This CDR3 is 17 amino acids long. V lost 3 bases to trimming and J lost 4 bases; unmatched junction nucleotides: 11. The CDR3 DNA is TGCGCCAGCAGCCAGCTGGTGGGGACTAGCATCCCAGATACGCAGTATTTT. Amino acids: CASSQLVGTSIPDTQYF.

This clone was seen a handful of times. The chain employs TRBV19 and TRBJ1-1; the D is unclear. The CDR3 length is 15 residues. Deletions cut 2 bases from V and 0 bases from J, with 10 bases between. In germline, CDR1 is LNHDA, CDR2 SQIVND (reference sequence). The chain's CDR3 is CASSISRAMNTEAFF. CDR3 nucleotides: TGTGCCAGTAGTATATCGAGGGCTATGAACACTGAAGCTTTCTTT.

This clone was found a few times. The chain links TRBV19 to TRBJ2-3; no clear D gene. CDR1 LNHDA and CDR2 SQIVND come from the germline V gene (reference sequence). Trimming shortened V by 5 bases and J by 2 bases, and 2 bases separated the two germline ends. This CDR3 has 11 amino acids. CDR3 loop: CASSHTDTQYF. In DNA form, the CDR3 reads TGTGCCAGTAGTCACACAGATACGCAGTATTTT.

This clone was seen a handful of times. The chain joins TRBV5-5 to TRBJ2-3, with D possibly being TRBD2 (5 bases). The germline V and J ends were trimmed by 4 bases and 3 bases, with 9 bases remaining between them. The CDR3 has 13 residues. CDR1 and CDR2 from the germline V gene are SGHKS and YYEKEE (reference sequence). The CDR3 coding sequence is TGTGCCAGCAGCAACGCGGGTACAGATACGCAGTATTTT. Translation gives CASSNAGTDTQYF. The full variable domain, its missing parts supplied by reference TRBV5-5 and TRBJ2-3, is DAGVTQSPTHLIKTRGQQVTLRCSPISGHKSVSWYQQVLGQGPQFIFQYYEKEERGRGNFPDRFSARQFPNYSSELNVNALLLGDSALYLCASSNAGTDTQYFGPGTRLTVL.

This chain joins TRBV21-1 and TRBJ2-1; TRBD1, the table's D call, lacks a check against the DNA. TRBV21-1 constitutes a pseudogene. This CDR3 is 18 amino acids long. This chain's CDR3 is CASSKGKKGDRGYNEQFF. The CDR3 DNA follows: TGTGCCAGCAGCAAAGGAAAAAAAGGAGACAGGGGATACAATGAGCAGTTCTTC.

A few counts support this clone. The CDR3 DNA is TGTGCCAGCAGCTTCCGACGAGGTGGCTACACCTTC. Amino acids: CASSFRRGGYTF. The chain carries TRBV5-6 and TRBJ1-2; D ambiguous. Deletions cut 2 bases from V and 7 bases from J, with 9 bases between. The CDR3 consists of 12 residues. Germline lookup yields CDR1 SGHDT and CDR2 YYEEEE.

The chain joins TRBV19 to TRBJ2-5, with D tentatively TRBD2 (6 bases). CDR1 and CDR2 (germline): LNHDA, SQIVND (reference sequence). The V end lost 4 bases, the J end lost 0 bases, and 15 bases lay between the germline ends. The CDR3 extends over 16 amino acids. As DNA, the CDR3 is TGTGCCAGTAGTACGGGGACTCGTATTTACCAAGAGACCCAGTACTTC. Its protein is CASSTGTRIYQETQYF.

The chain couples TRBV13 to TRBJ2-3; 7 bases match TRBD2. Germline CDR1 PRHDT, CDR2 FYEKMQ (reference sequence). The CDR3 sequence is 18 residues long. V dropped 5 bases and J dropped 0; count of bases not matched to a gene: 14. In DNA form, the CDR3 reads TGTGCCAGCAGCCCCCCCAACCCTAGCGGCTTCAGCACAGATACGCAGTATTTT. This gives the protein CASSPPNPSGFSTDTQYF.

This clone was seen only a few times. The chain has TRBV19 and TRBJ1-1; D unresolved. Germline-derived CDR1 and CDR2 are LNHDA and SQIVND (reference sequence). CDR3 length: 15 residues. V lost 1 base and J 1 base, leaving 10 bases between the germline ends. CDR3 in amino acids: CASSIGAGRNTEAFF. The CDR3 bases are TGTGCCAGTAGTATAGGGGCGGGGAGGAACACTGAAGCTTTCTTT.

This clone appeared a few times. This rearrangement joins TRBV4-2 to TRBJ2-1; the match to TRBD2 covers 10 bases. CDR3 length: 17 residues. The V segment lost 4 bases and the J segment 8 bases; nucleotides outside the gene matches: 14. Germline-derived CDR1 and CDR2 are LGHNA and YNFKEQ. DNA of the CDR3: TGTGCCAGCAGCCGCCCCACAGGTCGTCTAGCGGGGGATGAGCAGTTCTTC. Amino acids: CASSRPTGRLAGDEQFF.

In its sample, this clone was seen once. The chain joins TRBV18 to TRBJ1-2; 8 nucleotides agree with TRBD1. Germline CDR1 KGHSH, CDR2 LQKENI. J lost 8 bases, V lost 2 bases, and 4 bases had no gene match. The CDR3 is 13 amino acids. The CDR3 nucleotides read TGTGCCAGCTCACCATCGACAGGGGAGGGCTACACCTTC. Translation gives CASSPSTGEGYTF.

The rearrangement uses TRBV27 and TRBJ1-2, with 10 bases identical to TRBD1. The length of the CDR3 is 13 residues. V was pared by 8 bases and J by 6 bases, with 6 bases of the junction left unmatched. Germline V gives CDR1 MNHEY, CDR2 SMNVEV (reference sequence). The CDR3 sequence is CASSGQGIDGYTF. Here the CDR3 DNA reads TGTGCCAGCTCGGGACAGGGGATTGATGGCTACACCTTC.

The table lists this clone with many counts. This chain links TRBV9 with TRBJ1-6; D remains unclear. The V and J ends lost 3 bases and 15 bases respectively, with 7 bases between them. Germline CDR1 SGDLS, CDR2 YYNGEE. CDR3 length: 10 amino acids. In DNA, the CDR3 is TGTGCCAGCAGCGAGGAGGTCCTCCACTTT. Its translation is CASSEEVLHF.

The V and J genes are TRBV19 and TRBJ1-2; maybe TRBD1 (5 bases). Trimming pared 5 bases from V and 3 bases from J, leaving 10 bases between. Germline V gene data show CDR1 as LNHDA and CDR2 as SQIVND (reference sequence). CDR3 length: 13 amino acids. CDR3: CASSFDRHYGYTF. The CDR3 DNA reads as TGTGCCAGTAGTTTTGACAGACACTATGGCTACACCTTC.

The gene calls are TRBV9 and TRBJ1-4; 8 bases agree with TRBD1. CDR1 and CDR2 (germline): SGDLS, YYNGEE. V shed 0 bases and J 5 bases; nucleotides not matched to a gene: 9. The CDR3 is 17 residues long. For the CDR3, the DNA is TGTGCCAGCAGCGTAGGAACGGGGACAGGCGCGAATGAAAAACTGTTTTTT. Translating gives CASSVGTGTGANEKLFF.

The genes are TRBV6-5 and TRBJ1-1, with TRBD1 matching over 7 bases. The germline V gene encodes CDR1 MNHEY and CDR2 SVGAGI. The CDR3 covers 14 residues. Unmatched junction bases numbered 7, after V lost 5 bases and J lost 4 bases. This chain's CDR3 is CASSDHRGGTEAFF. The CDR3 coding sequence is TGTGCCAGCAGTGATCACAGGGGAGGCACTGAAGCTTTCTTT.

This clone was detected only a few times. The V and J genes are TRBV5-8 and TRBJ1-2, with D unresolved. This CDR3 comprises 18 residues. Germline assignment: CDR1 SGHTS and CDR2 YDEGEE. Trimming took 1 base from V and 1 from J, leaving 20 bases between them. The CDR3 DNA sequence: TGTGCCAGCAGCTTGAGTGCCAGGCACCCCGGCTATAACTATGGCTACACCTTC. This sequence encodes CASSLSARHPGYNYGYTF.

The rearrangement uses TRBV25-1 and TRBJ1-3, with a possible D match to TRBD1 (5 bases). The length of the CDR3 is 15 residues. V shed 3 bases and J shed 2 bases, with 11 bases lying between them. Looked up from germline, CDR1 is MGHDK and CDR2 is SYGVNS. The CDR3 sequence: CASSDRRQPGNTIYF. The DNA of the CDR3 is TGTGCCAGCAGTGACCGCCGACAGCCTGGAAACACCATATATTTT.

CDR3 sequence: CASRQGGGGETQYF. CDR3 nucleotides: TGTGCCAGCAGACAAGGGGGAGGGGGAGAGACCCAGTACTTC. J is TRBJ2-5 and V is TRBV7-2; D possibly corresponds to TRBD2 (7 bases). Trimming stripped 6 bases from V and 4 bases from J, with 15 bases between. This CDR3 region has 14 residues. Germline V lookup: CDR1 SGHTA, CDR2 FQGNSA.

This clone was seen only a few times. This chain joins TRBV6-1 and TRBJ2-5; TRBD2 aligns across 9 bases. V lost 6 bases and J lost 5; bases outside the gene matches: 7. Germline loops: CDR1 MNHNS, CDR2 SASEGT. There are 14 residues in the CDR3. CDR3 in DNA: TGTGCCAGCAGATACGGACTAGCGTCCGAGACCCAGTACTTC. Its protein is CASRYGLASETQYF.

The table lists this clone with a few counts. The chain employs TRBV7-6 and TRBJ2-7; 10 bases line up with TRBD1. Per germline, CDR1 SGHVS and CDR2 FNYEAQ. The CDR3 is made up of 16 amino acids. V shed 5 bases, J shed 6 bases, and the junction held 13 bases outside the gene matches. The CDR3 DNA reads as TGTGCCAGCAGCCTCGCGAGGACAGGGGGAACTAGCGAGCAGTACTTC. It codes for CASSLARTGGTSEQYF.

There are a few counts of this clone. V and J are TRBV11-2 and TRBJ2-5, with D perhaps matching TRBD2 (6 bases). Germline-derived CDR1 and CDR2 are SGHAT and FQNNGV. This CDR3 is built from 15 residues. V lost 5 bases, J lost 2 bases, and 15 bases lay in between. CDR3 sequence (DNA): TGTGCCAGCAGCCAGTCCCTCGGGGGACAAGAGACCCAGTACTTC. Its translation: CASSQSLGGQETQYF.